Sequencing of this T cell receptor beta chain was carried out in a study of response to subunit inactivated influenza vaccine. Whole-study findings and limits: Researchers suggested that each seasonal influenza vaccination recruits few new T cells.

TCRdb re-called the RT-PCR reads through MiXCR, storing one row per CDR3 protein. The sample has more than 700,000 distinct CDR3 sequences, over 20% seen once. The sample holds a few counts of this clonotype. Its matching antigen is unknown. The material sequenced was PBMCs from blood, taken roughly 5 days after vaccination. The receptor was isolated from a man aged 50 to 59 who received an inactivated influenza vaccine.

The DNA for the CDR3 is TGTGCCAGCAGCTTGGATGAGCCGGCTTCACCCCTCCACTTT. As protein: CASSLDEPASPLHF. The chain recombines TRBV5-4 with TRBJ1-6; D unclear. This CDR3 has 14 residues. CDR1 and CDR2 from the germline V gene are SGHNT and YYREEE (reference sequence). The V and J ends lost 0 bases and 9 bases respectively, with 10 bases between them.